A single sample is the source of the 14 T cell receptor beta chains below, sequenced in a study of T-cell reconstitution after alpha-beta-depleted transplantation in children. Using unique molecular identifiers, the investigators prepared the TCRbeta library. From the PCR reads, TCRdb called clonotypes with MiXCR, one entry per CDR3 protein. Counted here are 800,000 to 1,000,000 distinct CDR3 sequences, about 29% occurring once; the ten biggest clones make up about 28%. The sample consisted of PBMCs, mostly from graft donor cells, taken 360 days after TCRalphabeta/CD19-depleted stem cell transplant. All receptors derive from a boy under three years old who had a stem cell transplant for SCID, so the T cells may come from the graft donor.

The chain couples TRBV6-5 to TRBJ2-7, with 7 bases lining up with TRBD1. Trimming at V came to 6 bases and at J to 4 bases, leaving 12 bases not matched to a gene. Germline-derived CDR1 and CDR2 are MNHEY and SVGAGI. The CDR3 consists of 15 residues. CDR3 sequence: CASRARGSLSYEQYF. The DNA of the CDR3 is TGTGCCAGCAGAGCCAGGGGGAGTCTTTCGTACGAGCAGTACTTC.

The rearrangement links TRBV7-9 to TRBJ1-1; D is ambiguous. The V end lost 6 bases, the J end lost 1 base, and 6 bases lay between the germline ends. The CDR3 contains 12 residues. Germline V CDR1 and CDR2: SEHNR, FQNEAQ (reference sequence). CDR3 nucleotide sequence: TGTGCCAGCAGTGTCCCGAACACTGAAGCTTTCTTT. It yields the protein CASSVPNTEAFF.

The chain employs TRBV5-6 and TRBJ2-1; possibly TRBD1 or TRBD2 for D (6 bases each). CDR3 length equals 16 residues. The V and J ends lost 3 bases and 4 bases respectively, with 17 bases between them. Looked up from germline, CDR1 is SGHDT and CDR2 is YYEEEE. The CDR3 region is CASSSRGPGPYNEQFF. In DNA form, the CDR3 reads TGTGCCAGCAGCTCCCGGGGGCCGGGCCCTTACAATGAGCAGTTCTTC.

The chain uses TRBV19 and TRBJ1-5, with no clear D. The CDR3 contains 14 residues. V lost 8 bases, J lost 3 bases, and 14 bases lay in between. CDR1 and CDR2 (germline): LNHDA, SQIVND (reference sequence). The CDR3 DNA sequence: TGTGCCAGTGTCCCAGACGGAACCAATCAGCCCCAGCATTTT. Its translation is CASVPDGTNQPQHF.

The chain joins TRBV3-1 to TRBJ2-5; D gene unclear. CDR1 is LGHDT, CDR2 YNNKEL, per germline (reference sequence). Trimming took off 4 bases at V and 2 bases at J, with 11 bases between the two ends. The CDR3 runs 14 residues. The CDR3, as DNA: TGTGCCAGCAGCCGTCAGATGGGGCAAGAGACCCAGTACTTC. Translating it yields CASSRQMGQETQYF.

CDR3 bases: TGCAGTGCTAGAGCGAACGCCTACAATGAGCAGTTCTTC. As protein: CSARANAYNEQFF. The J gene is TRBJ2-1, the V gene TRBV20-1; D is unclear. Germline V lookup: CDR1 DFQATT, CDR2 SNEGSKA (reference sequence). This CDR3 spans 13 amino acids. Trimming took off 1 base at V and 2 bases at J, with 6 bases between the two ends.

This chain connects TRBV19 to TRBJ1-5; D possibly corresponds to TRBD1 (6 bases). V lost 1 base to trimming and J lost 3 bases, with 10 bases between them. This CDR3 region has 15 residues. Germline lookup yields CDR1 LNHDA and CDR2 SQIVND (reference sequence). CDR3 nucleotide sequence: TGTGCCAGTAGTATAGCGGGGACACCCAATCAGCCCCAGCATTTT. As protein: CASSIAGTPNQPQHF. The whole variable domain, filled in from reference TRBV19 and TRBJ1-5, reads DGGITQSPKYLFRKEGQNVTLSCEQNLNHDAMYWYRQDPGQGLRLIYYSQIVNDFQKGDIAEGYSVSREKKESFPLTVTSAQKNPTAFYLCASSIAGTPNQPQHFGDGTRLSIL.

This clonotype turned up a few times. The V gene is TRBV29-1, the J gene TRBJ2-1; TRBD1 might be the D (6 bases). The CDR3 runs to 11 residues. Trimming cost V 3 bases and J 12 bases, with 12 bases left between them. Looked up from germline, CDR1 is SQVTM and CDR2 is ANQGSEA. This CDR3 is CSVELDRGQFF. For the CDR3, the DNA is TGCAGCGTTGAGTTGGACAGAGGGCAGTTCTTC.

This clonotype showed up just a few times. V gene TRBV6-5 combines with J gene TRBJ2-1; TRBD2 aligns across 16 bases. The V segment lost 0 bases and the J segment 2 bases; nucleotides outside the gene matches: 4. This CDR3 has 19 amino acids. Germline V gene data show CDR1 as MNHEY and CDR2 as SVGAGI. DNA for the CDR3: TGTGCCAGCAGTTACTCCTTCGGGACTAGCGGGGGGGCCTACAATGAGCAGTTCTTC. Its protein product is CASSYSFGTSGGAYNEQFF.

The table lists this clonotype with a few counts. V and J are TRBV5-6 and TRBJ2-7, with 9 nucleotides matching TRBD1. Trimming at V came to 2 bases and at J to 7 bases, leaving 13 bases not matched to a gene. The germline V gene has CDR1 SGHDT and CDR2 YYEEEE. The CDR3 is made up of 16 amino acids. The CDR3 sequence: CASSFRPRQGVREQYF. DNA of the CDR3: TGTGCCAGCAGCTTCCGGCCCCGACAGGGGGTCAGGGAGCAGTACTTC. Full variable domain (outside the CDR3, taken from reference TRBV5-6 and TRBJ2-7): DAGVTQSPTHLIKTRGQQVTLRCSPKSGHDTVSWYQQALGQGPQFIFQYYEEEERQRGNFPDRFSGHQFPNYSSELNVNALLLGDSALYLCASSFRPRQGVREQYFGPGTRLTVT.

In DNA, the CDR3 is TGTGCCAGCAGTCAGGGTTGGGATCAGCCCCAGCATTTT. The encoded protein is CASSQGWDQPQHF. The chain carries TRBV3-1 and TRBJ1-5, with a possible D match to TRBD1 (5 bases). V gave up 6 bases and J gave up 5 bases, with 11 bases separating them. This CDR3 region has 13 residues. Germline values: CDR1 LGHDT, CDR2 YNNKEL (reference sequence).

The chain couples TRBV5-1 to TRBJ2-2, with D unresolved. Germline CDR1 is SGHRS and CDR2 is YFSETQ. The CDR3 contains 15 residues. Trimming cost V 0 bases and J 4 bases, with 10 bases left between them. The CDR3 reads CASSLGPPSTGELFF. CDR3 DNA: TGCGCCAGCAGCTTGGGGCCCCCAAGCACCGGGGAGCTGTTTTTT.

The table lists this clonotype with many counts. V usage is TRBV2 and J usage is TRBJ1-2, with a possible D match to TRBD1 (5 bases). The CDR3 has 12 amino acids. The germline V gene encodes CDR1 SNHLY and CDR2 FYNNEI. Trimming cost V 11 bases and J 2 bases, with 12 bases left between them. This CDR3 reads CADGGGNYGYTF. The CDR3 DNA is TGTGCCGACGGGGGAGGAAACTATGGCTACACCTTC.

The CDR3 reads CASSSDAFGVTGGELFF. The CDR3 DNA sequence: TGCGCCAGCAGCTCAGACGCCTTCGGAGTGACGGGCGGGGAGCTGTTTTTT. V and J are TRBV5-1 and TRBJ2-2; D is uncertain. The CDR3 consists of 17 residues. V was cut by 3 bases and J by 7 bases, with 22 bases left in between. Germline CDR1 SGHRS, CDR2 YFSETQ.